This is a list of T cell receptor beta chains from one sample in a study of cytomegalovirus exposure and HLA in healthy donors. Measured with immunoSEQ multiplex PCR; TCRdb has only the in-frame clones, and not every one. The sample consists of about 200,000 clones, around 78% of them appearing once. Sequenced material: PBMCs. These receptors were obtained from a man younger than 40 in good health and CMV-seronegative. Each CDR3 is given with its conserved first and last residue. Each record gives: D gene, clone size, J gene, V gene, CDR3 protein, CDR3 DNA. A D gene is named only where the DNA matches it firmly. The listing skips clone size in some rows; elsewhere it reads once, few, many or a size class.

TRBD2,few,TRBJ2-7,TRBV7-9,CASSLGLADYEQYF,TGTGCCAGCAGCTTAGGACTAGCGGACTACGAGCAGTACTTC
-,-,TRBJ2-5,TRBV7-2,CASSHMLAETQYF,TGTGCCAGCAGCCATATGCTAGCTGAGACCCAGTACTTC
-,-,TRBJ1-1,TRBV28,CASSRLSNPNTEAFF,TGTGCCAGCAGCCGCCTTTCTAATCCGAACACTGAAGCTTTCTTT
TRBD1,once,TRBJ2-1,TRBV7-9,CASPGTGDTYNEQFF,TGTGCCAGCCCAGGGACAGGTGATACCTACAATGAGCAGTTCTTC
TRBD2,-,TRBJ2-1,TRBV30,CAWQGLAGPSRSYNEQFF,TGTGCCTGGCAGGGACTAGCGGGACCCAGTAGGTCCTACAATGAGCAGTTCTTC
TRBD2,-,TRBJ2-7,TRBV27,CASSLRLAGRIYEQYF,TGTGCCAGCAGTTTAAGACTAGCGGGAAGGATTTACGAGCAGTACTTC
-,-,TRBJ1-2,TRBV28,CASSLWSGVGGYTF,TGTGCCAGCAGTTTATGGTCCGGGGTAGGTGGCTACACCTTC
TRBD1,-,TRBJ2-6,TRBV18,CASSPWGQGVSGANVLTF,TGTGCCAGCTCACCCTGGGGACAGGGGGTCTCTGGGGCCAACGTCCTGACTTTC
TRBD1,once,TRBJ2-5,TRBV7-9,CASRARDSQETQYF,TGTGCCAGCAGAGCCCGGGACAGCCAAGAGACCCAGTACTTC
TRBD1,-,TRBJ2-6,TRBV27,CASSGWDRGAGANVLTF,TGTGCCAGCAGTGGGTGGGACAGGGGGGCCGGGGCCAACGTCCTGACTTTC
-,-,TRBJ1-1,TRBV5-1,CASSPMLGKGSFEAFF,TGCGCCAGCAGCCCCATGTTGGGCAAGGGGTCCTTTGAAGCTTTCTTT
-,-,TRBJ2-7,TRBV2,CASSPSFHEQYF,TGTGCCAGCAGTCCTAGTTTCCACGAGCAGTACTTC
-,-,TRBJ1-1,TRBV6-5,CASSYIGALNTEAFF,TGTGCCAGCAGTTACATTGGGGCCTTGAACACTGAAGCTTTCTTT
TRBD2,few,TRBJ2-3,TRBV4-1,CASSQPGTSGSTDTQYF,TGCGCCAGCAGCCAGCCAGGGACTAGCGGAAGCACAGATACGCAGTATTTT
-,-,TRBJ2-7,TRBV11-2,CASSLVAGWNYEQYF,TGTGCCAGCAGCTTAGTGGCAGGGTGGAACTACGAGCAGTACTTC
-,-,TRBJ2-1,TRBV11-3,CASSLAGDRHNEQFF,TGTGCCAGCAGCTTAGCTGGAGACAGACACAATGAGCAGTTCTTC
-,-,TRBJ1-1,TRBV7-9,CASTEGNTEAFF,TGTGCCAGCACGGAGGGGAACACTGAAGCTTTCTTT